The 10 T cell receptor beta chains below all came from one sample that was sequenced in a study of cytomegalovirus exposure and HLA in healthy donors. Researchers ran the PCR with 60 Vbeta and 13 Jbeta primers. Some clones are missing from TCRdb's copy, which holds only in-frame ones; the method was immunoSEQ multiplex PCR. The data show about 130,000 clones, with around 70% seen just once and 3.1% held by the top ten. Specimen: PBMCs. These receptors all come from a man in his thirties or forties in good health and CMV-seronegative.

This sequence joins TRBV28 and TRBJ2-7; D remains unclear. The CDR3 sequence is 11 residues long. Trimming removed 5 bases from V and 9 bases from J, with 11 bases in between. CDR1 is MDHEN, CDR2 SYDVKM, per germline. In DNA, the CDR3 is TGTGCCAGCAGTCCCCGAGGTTTGCAGTACTTC. As protein: CASSPRGLQYF. Using reference TRBV28 and TRBJ2-7 for the parts outside the CDR3, the full variable domain is DVKVTQSSRYLVKRTGEKVFLECVQDMDHENMFWYRQDPGLGLRLIYFSYDVKMKEKGDIPEGYSVSREKKERFSLILESASTNQTSMYLCASSPRGLQYFGPGTRLTVT.

The chain couples TRBV7-3 to TRBJ2-2; 9 nucleotides agree with TRBD1. CDR3 length: 16 residues. Germline trimming cut 3 bases from V and 3 bases from J; bases unmatched to any gene: 5. Germline CDR1 reads SGHTA; CDR2 reads FQGTGA. The CDR3 coding sequence is TGTGCCAGCAGCTTCACAGGGGGCGGGTACACCGGGGAGCTGTTTTTT. As protein: CASSFTGGGYTGELFF. Using reference TRBV7-3 and TRBJ2-2 for the parts outside the CDR3, the full variable domain is GAGVSQTPSNKVTEKGKYVELRCDPISGHTALYWYRQSLGQGPEFLIYFQGTGAADDSGLPNDRFFAVRPEGSVSTLKIQRTERGDSAVYLCASSFTGGGYTGELFFGEGSRLTVL.

The sample holds one count of this clone. The V gene is TRBV28, the J gene TRBJ2-3, with TRBD2 matching over 12 bases. The CDR3 runs to 16 residues. Trimming at V came to 6 bases and at J to 0 bases, leaving 4 bases not matched to a gene. From germline, CDR1 is MDHEN and CDR2 SYDVKM. The CDR3: CASSSGLAGSTDTQYF. The CDR3 nucleotides read TGTGCCAGCAGCTCGGGACTAGCGGGCAGCACAGATACGCAGTATTTT.

The sample holds a few counts of this clone. The V call is TRBV28, the J call TRBJ1-4; 7 bases are a match to TRBD1. Germline CDR1 and CDR2: MDHEN and SYDVKM. The junction had 6 bases not matched to a gene; V was cut back by 5 bases and J by 3 bases. The CDR3 has 15 residues. The CDR3 region is CASSGGTESNEKLFF. In DNA, the CDR3 is TGTGCCAGCAGTGGGGGGACAGAATCTAATGAAAAACTGTTTTTT.

V gene TRBV5-6 combines with J gene TRBJ1-5, with D perhaps TRBD1 (5 bases). The germline V gene has CDR1 SGHDT and CDR2 YYEEEE. V lost 1 base and J 4 bases, leaving 21 bases between the germline ends. The CDR3 covers 18 residues. The CDR3 region has the DNA TGTGCCAGCAGCTTGTGGAATAAGGGGCGAAATGGAAATCAGCCCCAGCATTTT. This sequence encodes CASSLWNKGRNGNQPQHF.

The chain uses TRBV18 and TRBJ2-5, with a tentative D call TRBD2 (7 bases). V shed 3 bases and J shed 2 bases, with 13 bases lying between them. This CDR3 is 15 amino acids long. In germline, CDR1 is KGHSH, CDR2 LQKENI. CDR3 amino acids: CASSPEGGFQETQYF. The CDR3 nucleotides read TGTGCCAGCTCACCCGAGGGGGGGTTTCAAGAGACCCAGTACTTC.

The rearrangement links TRBV29-1 to TRBJ2-7; TRBD1 agrees at 7 bases. The V gene's germline CDR1 is SQVTM and CDR2 ANQGSEA. The V gene end was trimmed by 1 base and the J gene end by 0 bases; junction bases not matched to a gene: 6. The CDR3 runs 15 residues. In DNA, the CDR3 is TGCAGCGTTGAAGTAAGTGACAGGGTCTCCTACGAGCAGTACTTC. It yields the protein CSVEVSDRVSYEQYF.

The chain's CDR3 is CASPTVRGNTIYF. In nucleotides, the CDR3 is TGTGCCTCTCCGACAGTGAGAGGAAACACCATATATTTT. The chain links TRBV30 to TRBJ1-3; D perhaps matches TRBD1 (5 bases). The CDR3 contains 13 residues. V was trimmed by 7 bases and J by 4 bases, leaving 14 bases between them. Looked up from germline, CDR1 is GTSNPN and CDR2 is SVGIG (reference sequence).

This clone was counted once. The chain is built from TRBV27 and TRBJ2-7, with D possibly matching TRBD1 (5 bases). Deletions cut 2 bases from V and 6 bases from J, with 8 bases between. CDR1 is MNHEY, CDR2 SMNVEV, per germline (reference sequence). The CDR3 runs to 12 residues. The CDR3 DNA sequence: TGTGCCAGCAGTTTAGTAGGGGCCGAGCAGTACTTC. It specifies CASSLVGAEQYF.

Concerning this clone: Other DNA sequences in the same sample also yield this CDR3. This chain joins TRBV27 and TRBJ2-7; D possibly corresponds to TRBD1 (5 bases). The ends were cut back, 3 bases at V and 2 bases at J, with 11 bases in the middle. This CDR3 contains 14 residues. CDR1 is MNHEY, CDR2 SMNVEV, per germline (reference sequence). In DNA, the CDR3 is TGTGCCAGCAGTTTTGGTCGCAGGGCCTACGAGCAGTACTTC. Protein sequence: CASSFGRRAYEQYF.